The T cell receptor beta chain under discussion was sequenced for a study of T cell repertoires in cytomegalovirus infection. Study summary: From public TCR beta signatures came an indication of both CMV infection and matching HLA type. General study points: The ex vivo response was dominated by HLA-C-restricted CMV-specific TCR beta clonotypes. Adding up the frequency of public TCR beta families identified people who carried CMV plus the relevant HLA.

This clonotype was seen more than once but under ten times. Its antigen is currently unknown. From the reads, TCRdb called clonotypes with MiXCR, one entry per CDR3 protein. This sample has approximately 630,000 distinct CDR3 sequences; about 24% occur once, and the top ten carry 6.5% to 10%. V dropped 5 bases and J dropped 8 bases, with 19 bases sitting between them. Germline V lookup: CDR1 SEHNR, CDR2 FQNEAQ (reference sequence). The CDR3 sequence is 15 residues long. The source is a human donor in good health (CMV status not recorded). Some clones in this sample may be carry-over from other donors' samples. The sequenced material came from CD8+ T cells from PBMCs. The chain uses TRBV7-9 and TRBJ2-1; TRBD1 might be the D (6 bases). CDR3: CASSPRDTQSDEQFF. The DNA for the CDR3 is TGTGCCAGCAGCCCCCGGGACACCCAAAGCGATGAGCAGTTCTTC.